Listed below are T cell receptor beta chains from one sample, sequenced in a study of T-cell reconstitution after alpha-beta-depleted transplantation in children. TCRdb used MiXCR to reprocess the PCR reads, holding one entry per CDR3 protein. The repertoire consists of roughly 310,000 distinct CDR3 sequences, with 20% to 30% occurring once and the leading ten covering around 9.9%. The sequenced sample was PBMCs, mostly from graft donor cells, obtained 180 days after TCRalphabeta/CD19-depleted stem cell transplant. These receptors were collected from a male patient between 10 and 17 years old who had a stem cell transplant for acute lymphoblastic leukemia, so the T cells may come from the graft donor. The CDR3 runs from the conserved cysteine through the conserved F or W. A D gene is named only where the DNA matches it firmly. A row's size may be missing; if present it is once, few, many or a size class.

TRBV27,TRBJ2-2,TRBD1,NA,CASSLWDRGTGELFF,TGTGCCAGCAGTCTATGGGACAGGGGGACCGGGGAGCTGTTTTTT
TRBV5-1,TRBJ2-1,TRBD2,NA,CASSATSGFYNEQFF,TGCGCCAGCAGCGCTACTAGCGGGTTCTACAATGAGCAGTTCTTC
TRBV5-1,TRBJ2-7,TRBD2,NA,CASSPLTSGGYEQYF,TGCGCCAGCAGCCCCCTGACTAGCGGGGGCTACGAGCAGTACTTC
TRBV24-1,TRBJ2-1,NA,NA,CATSDWESDEQFF,TGTGCCACCAGTGATTGGGAAAGCGATGAGCAGTTCTTC
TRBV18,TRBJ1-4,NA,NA,CASSPRASTLQLNEKLFF,TGTGCCAGCTCACCAAGGGCCTCAACCCTTCAACTTAATGAAAAACTGTTTTTT
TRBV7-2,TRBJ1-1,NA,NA,CASSLVWNTEAFF,TGTGCCAGCAGCTTAGTTTGGAACACTGAAGCTTTCTTT
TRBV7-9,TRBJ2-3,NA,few,CASRTTSGSTDTQYF,TGTGCCAGCAGGACCACCAGCGGCAGCACAGATACGCAGTATTTT
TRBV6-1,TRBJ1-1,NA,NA,CASSRGWYTEAFF,TGTGCCAGCAGCCGGGGATGGTACACTGAAGCTTTCTTT
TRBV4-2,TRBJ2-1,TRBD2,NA,CASSDTSGALYNEQFF,TGTGCCAGCAGCGACACTAGCGGGGCCCTCTACAATGAGCAGTTCTTC
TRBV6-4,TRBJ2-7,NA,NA,CASSAEGGYEQYF,TGTGCCAGCAGTGCGGAGGGCGGCTACGAGCAGTACTTC
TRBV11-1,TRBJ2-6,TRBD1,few,CASSLTLRGRSPSGANVLTF,TGTGCCAGCAGCCTTACCCTCAGGGGGCGCTCCCCATCTGGGGCCAACGTCCTGACTTTC
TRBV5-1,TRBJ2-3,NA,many,CASSRSGPSTDTQYF,TGCGCCAGCAGCCGGAGCGGCCCCAGCACAGATACGCAGTATTTT
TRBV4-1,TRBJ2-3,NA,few,CASSQYYPDTQYF,TGCGCCAGCAGCCAATACTACCCAGATACGCAGTATTTT
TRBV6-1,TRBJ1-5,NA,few,CASSQRTNSNQPQHF,TGTGCCAGCAGTCAGCGGACAAATAGCAATCAGCCCCAGCATTTT
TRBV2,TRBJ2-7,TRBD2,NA,CASRLGLAGDYEQYF,TGTGCCAGCAGATTGGGACTAGCGGGAGATTACGAGCAGTACTTC
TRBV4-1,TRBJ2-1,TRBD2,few,CASSTGPGLAGHNEQFF,TGCGCCAGCAGCACGGGCCCGGGACTAGCGGGCCACAATGAGCAGTTCTTC
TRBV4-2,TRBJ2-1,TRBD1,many,CASSQVGQGDNEQFF,TGTGCCAGCAGCCAAGTGGGACAGGGCGACAATGAGCAGTTCTTC
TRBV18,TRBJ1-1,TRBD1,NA,CASSADRGNTEAFF,TGTGCCAGCTCAGCCGACAGGGGCAACACTGAAGCTTTCTTT
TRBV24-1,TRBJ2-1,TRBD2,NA,CATSDLQLGLAAEQFF,TGTGCCACCAGTGATTTGCAATTGGGACTAGCTGCTGAGCAGTTCTTC
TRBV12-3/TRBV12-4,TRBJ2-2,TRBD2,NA,CASRLTSGPTGELFF,TGTGCCAGCAGGCTCACTAGCGGGCCCACCGGGGAGCTGTTTTTT
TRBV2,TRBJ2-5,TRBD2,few,CTSSQSRLAGVGQETQYF,TGTACCAGCAGCCAATCACGACTAGCGGGAGTTGGCCAAGAGACCCAGTACTTC
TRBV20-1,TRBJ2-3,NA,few,CSAITGSDTQYF,TGCAGTGCTATTACAGGGTCGGATACGCAGTATTTT
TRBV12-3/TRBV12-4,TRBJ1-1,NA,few,CASSFRPERALNTEAFF,TGTGCCAGCAGTTTCCGTCCTGAGCGGGCCCTGAACACTGAAGCTTTCTTT
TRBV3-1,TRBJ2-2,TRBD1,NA,CASSQGATGQLRGELFF,TGTGCCAGCAGCCAAGGTGCGACAGGGCAGTTAAGGGGGGAGCTGTTTTTT
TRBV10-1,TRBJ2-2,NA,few,CASSESAGWWTGELFF,TGCGCCAGCAGTGAGTCGGCGGGTTGGTGGACCGGGGAGCTGTTTTTT
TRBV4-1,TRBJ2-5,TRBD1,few,CASSQPGTGHQETQYF,TGCGCCAGCAGCCAACCCGGGACAGGGCACCAAGAGACCCAGTACTTC
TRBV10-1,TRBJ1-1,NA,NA,CASSEVVGDEAFF,TGCGCCAGCAGTGAAGTGGTCGGTGATGAAGCTTTCTTT
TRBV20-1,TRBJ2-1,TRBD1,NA,CSAPPGQGPYNEQFF,TGCAGTGCTCCTCCGGGACAGGGCCCCTACAATGAGCAGTTCTTC
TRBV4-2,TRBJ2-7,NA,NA,CASSQERLYEQYF,TGTGCCAGCAGCCAAGAAAGGCTCTACGAGCAGTACTTC
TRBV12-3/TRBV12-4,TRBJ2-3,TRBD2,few,CASSLAREDGGWVTETQYF,TGTGCCAGCAGTTTAGCGCGGGAGGACGGTGGGTGGGTCACAGAGACGCAGTATTTT
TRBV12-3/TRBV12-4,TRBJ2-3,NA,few,CASSLGIRGRWYF,TGTGCCAGCAGTTTAGGCATCCGGGGGAGGTGGTATTTT
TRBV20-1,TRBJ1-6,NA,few,CSATFAPSSYNSPLHF,TGCAGTGCTACATTTGCCCCTAGCTCCTATAATTCACCCCTCCACTTT
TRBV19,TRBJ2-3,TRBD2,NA,CASSMSGGASDTQYF,TGTGCCAGTAGTATGTCGGGAGGAGCTTCAGATACGCAGTATTTT
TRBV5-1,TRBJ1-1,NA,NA,CASSLWGLESEAFF,TGCGCCAGCAGCTTGTGGGGGTTAGAGTCTGAAGCTTTCTTT
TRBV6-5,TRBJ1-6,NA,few,CASSYSTVGNSPLHF,TGTGCCAGCAGTTACTCGACAGTGGGTAATTCACCCCTCCACTTT
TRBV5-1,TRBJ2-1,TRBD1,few,CASSPGWATGGNEQFF,TGCGCCAGCAGCCCGGGGTGGGCCACAGGGGGGAATGAGCAGTTCTTC
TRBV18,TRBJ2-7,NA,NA,CASSPLDTYEQYF,TGTGCCAGCTCACCACTCGATACCTACGAGCAGTACTTC
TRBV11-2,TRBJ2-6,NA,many,CASGGGFSGANVLTF,TGTGCCAGCGGTGGCGGCTTCTCTGGGGCCAACGTCCTGACTTTC
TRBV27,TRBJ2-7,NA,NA,CASSPPQGSSYEQYF,TGTGCCAGCAGCCCCCCCCAGGGGAGCTCCTACGAGCAGTACTTC
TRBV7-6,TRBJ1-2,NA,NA,CASSLMTGFGGYTF,TGTGCCAGCAGCTTAATGACAGGCTTCGGGGGCTACACCTTC
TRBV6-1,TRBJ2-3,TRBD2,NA,CASSPGTSGADTQYF,TGTGCCAGCAGTCCCGGGACTAGTGGGGCAGATACGCAGTATTTT
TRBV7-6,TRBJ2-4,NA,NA,CASSFGVARGGIQYF,TGTGCCAGCAGCTTTGGGGTTGCGAGGGGGGGCATTCAGTACTTC
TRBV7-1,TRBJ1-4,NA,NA,CASSSPPLGSTGIPWSPTNEKLFF,TGTGCCAGCAGCTCCCCCCCTCTTGGGTCTACAGGGATTCCATGGTCCCCTACTAATGAAAAACTGTTTTTT
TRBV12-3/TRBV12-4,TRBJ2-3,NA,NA,CASSFEGGATDTQYF,TGTGCCAGCAGTTTCGAGGGGGGAGCGACAGATACGCAGTATTTT
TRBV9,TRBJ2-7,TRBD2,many,CASSAGTSGYYEQYF,TGTGCCAGCAGTGCCGGGACTAGCGGGTACTACGAGCAGTACTTC
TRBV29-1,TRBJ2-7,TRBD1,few,CSVEGWTGSYEQYF,TGCAGCGTTGAGGGATGGACAGGCTCCTACGAGCAGTACTTC
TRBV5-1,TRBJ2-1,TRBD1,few,CASSLMTGKHEQFF,TGCGCCAGCAGCTTAATGACAGGGAAGCATGAGCAGTTCTTC
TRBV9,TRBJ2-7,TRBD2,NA,CASSPNSGRAYEQYF,TGTGCCAGCAGCCCAAACAGCGGGAGAGCTTACGAGCAGTACTTC